This T cell receptor (beta chain) was sequenced during a study of response to subunit inactivated influenza vaccine. TCRdb ran MiXCR on the RT-PCR reads and lists one entry per CDR3 protein. The sample holds about 540,000 distinct CDR3 sequences, less than 25% seen once. This CDR3 spans 14 amino acids. The ends were cut back, 4 bases at V and 3 bases at J, with 11 bases in the middle. The germline V gene has CDR1 SGHDT and CDR2 YYEEEE. These records were also assigned to another study, of T cells expressing NK-cell markers. This second study notes: Generation of TCR beta cDNA was performed by 5'RACE template switching incorporating UMIs. Sorted CD3+CD56+NKG2C+, CD3+CD56+NKG2C- and CD3+CD56-NKG2C+ T-cell subsets were beta-chain profiled.

This TCR was recovered from a middle-aged man who received an inactivated influenza vaccine. Specimen: CD4+ T cells sorted from PBMCs, collected about 13 days after vaccination. The genes are TRBV5-6 and TRBJ2-1, with unresolved D. The CDR3 bases are TGTGCCAGCAGCCCGGACCGATACTACAATGAGCAGTTCTTC. Translation: CASSPDRYYNEQFF.